This TCR beta chain was identified during a study of blood T cell repertoires in COVID-19. For the study at large: COVID-19 samples collected from the United States, Italy and Spain covered acute and convalescent phases.

In the study's own analysis: Reference gene primer amplification yielded estimated nucleated cell counts. Here immunoSEQ multiplex PCR was the method, and the copy in TCRdb shows in-frame clones only, minus some. The V and J calls and clone size were taken over from that table, and D and trimming were inferred from the DNA. The table has about 300,000 clones, more than 80% seen once. CDR1 and CDR2 from the germline V gene are LGHNA and YSLEER. V was pared by 3 bases and J by 1 base, with 10 bases between. The CDR3 runs to 14 residues. The receptor was isolated from a woman younger than 45 who had recovered from COVID-19. The V call is TRBV4-3, the J call TRBJ2-7; maybe TRBD2 (6 bases). Input material: PBMCs or T cells enriched from blood (not recorded which). The CDR3 DNA is TGCGCCAGCAGCCAGCGGGACGGATCCTACGAGCAGTACTTC. Amino acids: CASSQRDGSYEQYF.